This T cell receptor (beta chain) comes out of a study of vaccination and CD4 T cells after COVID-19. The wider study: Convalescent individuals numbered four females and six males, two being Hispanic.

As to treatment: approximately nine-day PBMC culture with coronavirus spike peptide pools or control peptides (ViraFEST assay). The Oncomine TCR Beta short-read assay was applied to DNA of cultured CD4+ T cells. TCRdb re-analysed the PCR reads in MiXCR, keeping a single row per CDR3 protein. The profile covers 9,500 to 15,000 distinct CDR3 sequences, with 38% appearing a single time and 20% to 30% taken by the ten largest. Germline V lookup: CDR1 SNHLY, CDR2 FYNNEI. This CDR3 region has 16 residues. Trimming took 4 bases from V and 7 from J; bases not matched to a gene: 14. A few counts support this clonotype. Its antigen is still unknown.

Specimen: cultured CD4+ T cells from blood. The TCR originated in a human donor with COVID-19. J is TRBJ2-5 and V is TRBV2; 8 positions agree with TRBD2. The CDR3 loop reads CASSVSQRGPPGTQYF. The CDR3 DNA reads TGTGCCAGCAGTGTATCCCAGCGGGGGCCGCCCGGGACCCAGTACTTC. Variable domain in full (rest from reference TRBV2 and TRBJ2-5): EPEVTQTPSHQVTQMGQEVILRCVPISNHLYFYWYRQILGQKVEFLVSFYNNEISEKSEIFDDQFSVERPDGSNFTLKIRSTKLEDSAMYFCASSVSQRGPPGTQYFGPGTRLLVL.